These 26 T cell receptor beta chains originate from one sample sequenced in a study of blood T cell repertoires in COVID-19. Sequenced by immunoSEQ multiplex PCR; TCRdb stores in-frame clones only, minus some. The profile shows over 300,000 clones, 90% of them singletons. Material: peripheral blood. Receptor source: a man between 18 and 29 years old with active or convalescent COVID-19.

The chain joins TRBV5-1 to TRBJ2-5; maybe TRBD1 (6 bases). Trimming took 4 bases from V and 2 from J, leaving 9 bases between them. The CDR3 covers 13 residues. The germline V gene encodes CDR1 SGHRS and CDR2 YFSETQ. CDR3 sequence reads: CASSHRVQETQYF. The CDR3 region has the DNA TGCGCCAGCAGCCACAGGGTTCAAGAGACCCAGTACTTC.

J is TRBJ1-2 and V is TRBV7-3, with D perhaps TRBD1 (5 bases). This CDR3 has 13 amino acids. The germline V and J ends were trimmed by 3 bases and 6 bases, with 11 bases remaining between them. Germline-derived CDR1 and CDR2 are SGHTA and FQGTGA. CDR3 amino acids: CASSLGQGDGYTF. The DNA of the CDR3 is TGTGCCAGCAGCTTGGGGCAGGGTGATGGCTACACCTTC.

The sample holds one count of this clone. The chain carries TRBV15 and TRBJ2-4; a weak D match, TRBD2 (6 bases). This CDR3 contains 17 residues. CDR1 is LNHNV and CDR2 is YYDKDF in the germline V gene (reference sequence). The V gene lost 1 base and the J gene lost 3 bases, with 16 bases spanning the gap. The CDR3 nucleotides are TGTGCCACCAGCAGAGGGGTACTTCAGGGAGGCAAAAACATTCAGTACTTC. Translating it yields CATSRGVLQGGKNIQYF.

V is TRBV7-6 and J is TRBJ2-2; 7 nucleotides align to TRBD2. CDR1 SGHVS and CDR2 FNYEAQ come from the germline V gene. This CDR3 spans 15 amino acids. V trimming: 6 bases; J trimming: 4 bases; junction bases outside the gene matches: 8. The DNA for the CDR3 is TGTGCCAGCAGGGGAGGGGAGGAGAGCACCGGGGAGCTGTTTTTT. As protein: CASRGGEESTGELFF.

Concerning this clone: It is likely a read error, because the conserved phenylalanine at the end of the CDR3 is missing. The DNA is left out, because the CDR3 cannot be placed on it with certainty; the CDR3 is given as TCRdb lists it. The gene calls are TRBV15 and TRBJ1-2; TRBD1 is the table's D call, not checked against the DNA. The CDR3 is 12 residues long, counting both termini. Germline CDR1 is LNHNV and CDR2 is YYDKDF (reference sequence). CDR3: CATSRGTGQGLL.

This rearrangement joins TRBV7-2 to TRBJ2-7; 9 bases agree with TRBD2. There are 15 residues in the CDR3. J lost 0 bases, V lost 8 bases, and 8 bases had no gene match. Looked up from germline, CDR1 is SGHTA and CDR2 is FQGNSA. The CDR3 coding sequence is TGTGCCAGCCGGAGCCTAGCGGGGACCTCCTACGAGCAGTACTTC. Translating gives CASRSLAGTSYEQYF.

In this sample, this clone turned up a few times. The rearrangement joins TRBV10-3 to TRBJ2-5, with TRBD1 matching over 8 bases. CDR3 length equals 14 residues. Trimming took 0 bases from V and 5 from J; bases not matched to a gene: 2. Germline V gives CDR1 ENHRY, CDR2 SYGVKD. CDR3 sequence (DNA): TGTGCCATCAGTGAGTCGACAGGGGTGGAGACCCAGTACTTC. Translating it yields CAISESTGVETQYF.

The rearrangement uses TRBV7-3 and TRBJ1-2, with 7 bases aligning to TRBD1. The J segment lost 3 bases and the V segment lost 4 bases, leaving 2 bases of the junction unmatched. This CDR3 region has 13 residues. CDR1 is SGHTA and CDR2 is FQGTGA in the germline V gene. The CDR3 DNA is TGTGCCAGCAGCTGGGACAGAGACTATGGCTACACCTTC. Its protein product is CASSWDRDYGYTF.

The V gene is TRBV19, the J gene TRBJ2-7; D is uncertain. With 3 bases removed from V and 6 bases from J, the gap between germline ends came to 21 bases. Germline V CDR1 and CDR2: LNHDA, SQIVND (reference sequence). The CDR3 contains 16 residues. The CDR3 DNA reads TGTGCCAGTAGTATGCGGATCCTCCCCAAGGATGGCGAGCAGTACTTC. It yields the protein CASSMRILPKDGEQYF.

The chain uses TRBV7-8 and TRBJ2-3; D may be TRBD1 (6 bases). The CDR3 runs 15 residues. V dropped 5 bases and J dropped 4 bases, with 16 bases sitting between them. The germline V gene has CDR1 SGHVS and CDR2 FQNEAQ. The CDR3 DNA reads as TGTGCCAGCAGCCTAGTAGGGGGTAGCGCAGATACGCAGTATTTT. Protein: CASSLVGGSADTQYF.

The V call is TRBV5-5, the J call TRBJ1-5; D unresolved. The V gene lost 0 bases and the J gene lost 5 bases, with 9 bases spanning the gap. Germline-derived CDR1 and CDR2 are SGHKS and YYEKEE (reference sequence). The CDR3 is made up of 14 amino acids. The CDR3 DNA is TGTGCCAGCAGCTTGGGGGAGAACCATCAGCCCCAGCATTTT. Translated, it gives CASSLGENHQPQHF. The full variable domain, in which reference TRBV5-5 and TRBJ1-5 provide the parts outside the CDR3, is DAGVTQSPTHLIKTRGQQVTLRCSPISGHKSVSWYQQVLGQGPQFIFQYYEKEERGRGNFPDRFSARQFPNYSSELNVNALLLGDSALYLCASSLGENHQPQHFGDGTRLSIL.

The chain carries TRBV20-1 and TRBJ1-2; no reliable D call. CDR1 DFQATT and CDR2 SNEGSKA come from the germline V gene (reference sequence). Deletions cut 3 bases from V and 7 bases from J, with 9 bases between. The length of the CDR3 is 11 residues. Here the CDR3 reads CSASPTRGYTF. Written as DNA, the CDR3 is TGCAGTGCTAGCCCTACCCGTGGCTACACCTTC.

V gene TRBV18 combines with J gene TRBJ1-1, with no clear D. CDR3 length equals 14 residues. In germline, CDR1 is KGHSH, CDR2 LQKENI. V lost 0 bases, J lost 0 bases, and 5 bases lay in between. In DNA form, the CDR3 reads TGTGCCAGCTCACCACCGTCGGTGAACACTGAAGCTTTCTTT. Translating gives CASSPPSVNTEAFF. Looking up the rest from reference TRBV18 and TRBJ1-1 gives the full variable domain: NAGVMQNPRHLVRRRGQEARLRCSPMKGHSHVYWYRQLPEEGLKFMVYLQKENIIDESGMPKERFSAEFPKEGPSILRIQQVVRGDSAAYFCASSPPSVNTEAFFGQGTRLTVV.

This chain links TRBV4-2 with TRBJ2-3; perhaps TRBD2 as D (5 bases). V was pared by 1 base and J by 0 bases, with 11 bases between. This CDR3 spans 16 amino acids. In germline, CDR1 is LGHNA, CDR2 YNFKEQ. CDR3 coding DNA: TGTGCCAGCAGCCAAGGGACTGACTCTAGCACAGATACGCAGTATTTT. It codes for CASSQGTDSSTDTQYF.

The rearrangement joins TRBV16 to TRBJ2-7; tentative D call: TRBD2 (6 bases). The CDR3 totals 15 residues. CDR1 and CDR2 from the germline V gene are KGHSY and FQNENV. The V gene lost 3 bases and the J gene lost 3 bases, with 15 bases spanning the gap. The CDR3 DNA follows: TGTGCCAGCAGCCACCTCTCGGGACTCAACTACGAGCAGTACTTC. It is translated as CASSHLSGLNYEQYF.

The rearrangement joins TRBV28 to TRBJ2-2, with 10 bases lining up with TRBD2. J was trimmed by 6 bases and V by 2 bases; bases with no gene match: 12. CDR3 length: 18 amino acids. CDR1 is MDHEN and CDR2 is SYDVKM in the germline V gene. CDR3 region: CASSLTAAGGPYAGELFF. CDR3 nucleotides: TGTGCCAGCAGTTTAACGGCAGCGGGAGGGCCTTACGCCGGGGAGCTGTTTTTT.

The chain uses TRBV4-3 and TRBJ2-7; tentative D call: TRBD2 (6 bases). This CDR3 is 14 amino acids long. Trimming pared 0 bases from V and 4 bases from J, leaving 10 bases between. The germline V gene has CDR1 LGHNA and CDR2 YSLEER. This CDR3 is CASSQDLGRYEQYF. CDR3 in DNA: TGCGCCAGCAGCCAAGATCTAGGGAGGTACGAGCAGTACTTC.

This clone was recorded only once. This chain links TRBV27 with TRBJ1-5, with 9 bases that match TRBD1. The CDR3 has 15 amino acids. The germline V gene encodes CDR1 MNHEY and CDR2 SMNVEV (reference sequence). Trimming took 5 bases from V and 3 from J; bases not matched to a gene: 5. CDR3 bases: TGTGCCAGCAGTGAGACAGGGGGGTACAATCAGCCCCAGCATTTT. Protein product: CASSETGGYNQPQHF.

The chain combines TRBV7-3 with TRBJ2-7; a possible D gene is TRBD2 (5 bases). Trimming removed 2 bases from V and 3 bases from J, with 11 bases in between. Germline lookup yields CDR1 SGHTA and CDR2 FQGTGA. The length of the CDR3 is 14 residues. As DNA, the CDR3 is TGTGCCAGCAGCTTAGCACTAGGGAACTACGAGCAGTACTTC. Its protein is CASSLALGNYEQYF.

The chain has TRBV3-1 (or the pseudogene TRBV3-2) and TRBJ1-4; 8 nucleotides match TRBD1. The CDR3 has 14 amino acids. V was pared by 3 bases and J by 7 bases, with 4 bases of the junction left unmatched. Germline-derived CDR1 and CDR2 are LGHDT and YNNKEL (reference sequence). CDR3 coding DNA: TGTGCCAGCAGCCATGTAGGGACAGGTGAAAAACTGTTTTTT. It yields the protein CASSHVGTGEKLFF.

The genes are TRBV6-2 or TRBV6-3 and TRBJ2-2; D not certain. Trimming took off 1 base at V and 1 base at J, with 10 bases between the two ends. CDR1 MNHEY and CDR2 SVGEGT come from the germline V gene. The CDR3 consists of 16 residues. The DNA of the CDR3 is TGTGCCAGCAGTTACTTTGGCAGGCAGAACACCGGGGAGCTGTTTTTT. It encodes CASSYFGRQNTGELFF.

The chain couples TRBV11-2 to TRBJ1-2; D remains unclear. This CDR3 region has 12 residues. CDR1 and CDR2 (germline): SGHAT, FQNNGV. V lost 9 bases and J lost 5, with 13 bases in between. The CDR3 loop is CASQMTGYGYTF. DNA of the CDR3: TGTGCCAGTCAAATGACTGGATATGGCTACACCTTC.

This chain links TRBV7-9 with TRBJ1-1; D remains unclear. There are 12 residues in the CDR3. The V gene's germline CDR1 is SEHNR and CDR2 FQNEAQ (reference sequence). Between the trimmed V and J ends, which lost 0 bases and 8 bases, there was a span of 7 bases. CDR3 sequence (DNA): TGTGCCAGCAGCTTAGCCGAGACAGAAGCTTTCTTT. It specifies CASSLAETEAFF.

Details on this clone: At one of its ends the junction is not consistent with the germline gene, which may arise from a read error. The chain employs TRBV7-3 and TRBJ2-6; D possibly corresponds to TRBD1 (5 bases). Germline CDR1 is SGHTA and CDR2 is FQGTGA. The CDR3 spans 17 residues. Written as DNA, the CDR3 is TGTGCCAGCAGCTTGGTGCCGATAGCCTCTGGGGCCAACGTGCTGACTTTC. It encodes CASSLVPIASGANVLTF.

This sequence joins TRBV7-6 and TRBJ2-2; no clear D. The germline V gene encodes CDR1 SGHVS and CDR2 FNYEAQ. The CDR3 totals 13 residues. With 2 bases removed from V and 7 bases from J, the gap between germline ends came to 8 bases. CDR3 sequence (DNA): TGTGCCAGCAGCTTATCTTACAACGGGGAGCTGTTTTTT. Residues: CASSLSYNGELFF.

On this clone: Compared with germline, one end of the junction differs, possibly owing to a read error. V gene TRBV28 combines with J gene TRBJ2-7; possible D gene TRBD1, 5 bases. Germline loops: CDR1 MDHEN, CDR2 SYDVKM. The CDR3 loop spans 16 amino acids. The CDR3 region is CASSLSTLGRAWEQYF. As DNA, the CDR3 is TGTGCCAGCAGCTTATCGACTCTTGGCAGGGCTTGGGAGCAGTACTTC.